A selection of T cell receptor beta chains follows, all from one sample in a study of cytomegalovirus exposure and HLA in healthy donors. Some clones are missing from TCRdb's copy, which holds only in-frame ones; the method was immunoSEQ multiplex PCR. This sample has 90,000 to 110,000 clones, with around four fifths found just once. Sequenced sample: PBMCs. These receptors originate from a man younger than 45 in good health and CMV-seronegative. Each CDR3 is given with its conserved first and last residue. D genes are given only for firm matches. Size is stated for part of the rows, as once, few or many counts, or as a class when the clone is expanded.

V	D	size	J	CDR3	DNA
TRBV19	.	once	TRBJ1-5	CASSIPVGGQPQHF	TGTGCCAGTAGTATCCCGGTAGGGGGTCAGCCCCAGCATTTT
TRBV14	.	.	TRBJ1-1	CASSQARGGKAFF	TGTGCCAGCAGCCAAGCTAGGGGGGGTAAGGCTTTCTTT
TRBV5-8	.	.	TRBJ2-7	CASRFQRLTGSEQYF	TGTGCCAGCAGGTTCCAACGGCTTACGGGGTCAGAGCAGTACTTC
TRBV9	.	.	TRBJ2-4	CASSATTSYIQYF	TGTGCCAGCAGCGCCACTACTAGTTACATTCAGTACTTC
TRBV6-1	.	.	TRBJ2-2	CASSEGPDTGELFF	TGTGCCAGCAGTGAAGGGCCTGACACCGGGGAGCTGTTTTTT
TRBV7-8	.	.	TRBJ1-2	CASSLVQSNYGYTF	TGTGCCAGCAGCTTAGTACAATCGAACTATGGCTACACCTTC
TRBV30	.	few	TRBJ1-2	CAWTGLFGYTF	TGTGCCTGGACAGGGTTGTTTGGCTACACCTTC
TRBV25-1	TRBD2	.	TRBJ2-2	CASSEYKSGRATGELFF	TGTGCCAGCAGTGAATATAAGAGCGGGAGGGCCACCGGGGAGCTGTTTTTT
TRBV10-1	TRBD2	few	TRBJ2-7	CASSGGVAGGRYEQYF	TGCGCCAGCAGTGGGGGTGTAGCGGGAGGCCGCTACGAGCAGTACTTC
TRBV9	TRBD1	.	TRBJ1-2	CASSDPPDRDYGYTF	TGTGCCAGCAGCGACCCGCCCGACAGGGACTATGGCTACACCTTC
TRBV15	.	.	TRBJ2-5	CATSSQWGREETQYF	TGTGCCACCAGCTCCCAATGGGGGCGCGAGGAGACCCAGTACTTC
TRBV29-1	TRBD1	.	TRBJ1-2	CSVEGGQGAYGYTF	TGCAGCGTTGAAGGGGGACAGGGGGCCTATGGCTACACCTTC
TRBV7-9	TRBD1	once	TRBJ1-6	CASSLGDRYNSPLHF	TGTGCCAGCAGCTTAGGGGACAGATATAATTCACCCCTCCACTTT
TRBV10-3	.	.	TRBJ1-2	CAISVEDNYGYTF	TGTGCCATCAGTGTCGAGGATAACTATGGCTACACCTTC
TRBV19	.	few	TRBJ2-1	CASRQESSYNEQFF	TGTGCCAGTAGACAGGAGAGCTCCTACAATGAGCAGTTCTTC
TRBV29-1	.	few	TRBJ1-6	CSVADSDNSPLHF	TGCAGCGTGGCTGACAGTGATAATTCACCCCTCCACTTT
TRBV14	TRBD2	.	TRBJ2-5	CASSLGTSGQETQYF	TGTGCCAGCAGCCTCGGGACTAGCGGACAAGAGACCCAGTACTTC
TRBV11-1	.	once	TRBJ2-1	CASSLSPRGEQFF	TGTGCCAGCAGCCTATCCCCCCGTGGTGAGCAGTTCTTC
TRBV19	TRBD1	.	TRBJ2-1	CASRDRGYNEQFF	TGTGCCAGCCGGGACAGGGGCTACAATGAGCAGTTCTTC
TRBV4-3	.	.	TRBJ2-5	CASSHTGQSETQYF	TGCGCCAGCAGCCACACCGGACAGTCTGAGACCCAGTACTTC
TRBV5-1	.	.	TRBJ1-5	CASSPAGIGNQPQHF	TGCGCCAGCAGCCCTGCAGGGATAGGCAATCAGCCCCAGCATTTT
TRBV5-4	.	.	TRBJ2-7	CASSLELDGAYEQYF	TGTGCCAGCAGCTTGGAATTGGACGGGGCCTACGAGCAGTACTTC
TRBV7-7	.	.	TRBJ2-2	CASTLSLNTGELFF	TGTGCCAGCACCCTTAGTCTGAACACCGGGGAGCTGTTTTTT
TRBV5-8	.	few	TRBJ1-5	CASSFAGTLNQPQHF	TGTGCCAGCAGCTTCGCCGGGACACTCAATCAGCCCCAGCATTTT
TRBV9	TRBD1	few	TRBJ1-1	CASSIGQGGTEAFF	TGTGCCAGCAGCATCGGACAGGGAGGCACTGAAGCTTTCTTT
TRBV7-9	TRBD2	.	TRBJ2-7	CASSLAGGNDEQYF	TGTGCCAGCAGCTTAGCGGGGGGGAATGACGAGCAGTACTTC
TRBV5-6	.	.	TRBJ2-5	CASSLGRTRYQETQYF	TGTGCCAGCAGCTTGGGTCGGACACGGTACCAAGAGACCCAGTACTTC
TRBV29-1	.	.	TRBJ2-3	CSVARRGSTDTQYF	TGCAGCGTGGCGAGGCGGGGAAGCACAGATACGCAGTATTTT
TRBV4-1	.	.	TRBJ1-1	CASSQGGLGGRGTEAFF	TGCGCCAGCAGCCAAGGCGGTTTGGGGGGGCGAGGGACTGAAGCTTTCTTT
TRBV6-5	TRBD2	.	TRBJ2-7	CASSLSGVTYEQYF	TGTGCCAGCAGTCTAAGCGGGGTCACCTACGAGCAGTACTTC
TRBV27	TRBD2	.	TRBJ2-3	CASSFLTSRTDTQYF	TGTGCCAGCAGTTTTCTGACTAGCCGCACAGATACGCAGTATTTT
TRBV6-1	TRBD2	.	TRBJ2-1	CASSEKGLAGGYEQFF	TGTGCCAGCAGCGAAAAAGGACTAGCGGGAGGTTATGAGCAGTTCTTC
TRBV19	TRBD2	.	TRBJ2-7	CASRGTSGTYQQYF	TGTGCCAGCCGAGGGACTAGCGGGACCTACCAGCAGTACTTC
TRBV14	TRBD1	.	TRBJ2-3	CASSHRGIDTQYF	TGTGCCAGCAGCCACAGGGGGATAGATACGCAGTATTTT
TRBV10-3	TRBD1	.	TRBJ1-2	CAISRTRDRVDYGYTF	TGTGCCATCAGTCGAACCCGGGACAGGGTAGATTATGGCTACACCTTC
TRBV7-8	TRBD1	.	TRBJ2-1	CASSGRDRDYNEQFF	TGTGCCAGCAGCGGACGGGACAGAGACTACAATGAGCAGTTCTTC
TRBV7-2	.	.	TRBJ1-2	CASSLSVEGYTF	TGTGCCAGCAGCTTAAGTGTAGAAGGCTACACCTTC
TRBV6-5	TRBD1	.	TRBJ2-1	CASRDRGSYNEQFF	TGTGCCAGCAGGGACAGGGGTAGCTACAATGAGCAGTTCTTC
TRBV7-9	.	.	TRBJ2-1	CASSFGTGLSEQFF	TGTGCCAGCAGCTTCGGAACAGGCTTGAGTGAGCAGTTCTTC
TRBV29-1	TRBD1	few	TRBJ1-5	CSVGQGGNQPQHF	TGCAGCGTTGGGCAGGGGGGCAATCAGCCCCAGCATTTT
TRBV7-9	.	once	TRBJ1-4	CASSLGLYNEKLFF	TGTGCCAGCAGCTTGGGGCTTTATAATGAAAAACTGTTTTTT
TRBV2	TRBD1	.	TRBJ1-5	CASSRDSPSNQPQHF	TGTGCCAGCAGTCGGGACAGCCCTTCCAATCAGCCCCAGCATTTT
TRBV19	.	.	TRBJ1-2	CASSDYYGYTF	TGTGCCAGTAGTGACTACTATGGCTACACCTTC
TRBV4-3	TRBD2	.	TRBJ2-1	CASSVGLVHEQFF	TGCGCCAGCAGCGTGGGACTAGTCCATGAGCAGTTCTTC
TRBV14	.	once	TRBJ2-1	CASSQELYGSSAYNEQFF	TGTGCCAGCAGCCAAGAACTGTACGGTTCGAGCGCCTACAATGAGCAGTTCTTC
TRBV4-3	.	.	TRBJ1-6	CASRQEGSSYNSPLHF	TGCGCCAGCAGGCAGGAGGGGAGCTCCTATAATTCACCCCTCCACTTT
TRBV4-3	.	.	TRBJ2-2	CASSQDPDTGELFF	TGCGCCAGCAGCCAAGATCCAGATACCGGGGAGCTGTTTTTT
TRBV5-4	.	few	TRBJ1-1	CASSRYTGTEAFF	TGTGCCAGCAGCCGTTACACGGGCACTGAAGCTTTCTTT
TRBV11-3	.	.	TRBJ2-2	CASSWTFAGELFF	TGTGCCAGCAGCTGGACATTCGCCGGGGAGCTGTTTTTT
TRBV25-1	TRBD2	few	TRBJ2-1	CASTLASGVYNEQFF	TGTGCCAGCACCCTGGCTAGCGGGGTTTACAATGAGCAGTTCTTC
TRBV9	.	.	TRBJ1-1	CASSVTGGGTEAFF	TGTGCCAGCAGCGTGACAGGCGGGGGCACTGAAGCTTTCTTT
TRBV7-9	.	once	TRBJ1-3	CASSLSVSGNTIYF	TGTGCCAGCAGCTTATCAGTCTCTGGAAACACCATATATTTT
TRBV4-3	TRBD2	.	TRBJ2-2	CASSQERGGPGELFF	TGCGCCAGCAGCCAAGAGCGGGGGGGCCCCGGGGAGCTGTTTTTT
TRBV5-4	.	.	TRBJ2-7	CASSPFPPDNTYEQYF	TGTGCCAGCAGCCCTTTCCCCCCGGACAACACCTACGAGCAGTACTTC
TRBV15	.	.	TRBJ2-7	CATSRDSRSSYEQYF	TGTGCCACCAGCAGAGACAGTAGGAGCTCCTACGAGCAGTACTTC
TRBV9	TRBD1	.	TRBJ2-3	CASSVTGDGGTDTQYF	TGTGCCAGCAGCGTTACAGGGGACGGAGGCACAGATACGCAGTATTTT
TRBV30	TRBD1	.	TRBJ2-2	CAWSHRDRVTGELFF	TGTGCCTGGAGCCACCGGGACAGGGTCACCGGGGAGCTGTTTTTT
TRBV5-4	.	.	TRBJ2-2	CASNGGLEGAGELFF	TGTGCCAGCAACGGTGGCCTAGAAGGGGCCGGGGAGCTGTTTTTT
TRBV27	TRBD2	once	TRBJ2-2	CASSLTPRLAGGPGELFF	TGTGCCAGCAGCCTCACCCCGAGGCTAGCGGGAGGGCCCGGGGAGCTGTTTTTT
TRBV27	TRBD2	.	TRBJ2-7	CASSSLTSGDEQYF	TGTGCCAGCAGTTCCCTGACTAGCGGGGACGAGCAGTACTTC